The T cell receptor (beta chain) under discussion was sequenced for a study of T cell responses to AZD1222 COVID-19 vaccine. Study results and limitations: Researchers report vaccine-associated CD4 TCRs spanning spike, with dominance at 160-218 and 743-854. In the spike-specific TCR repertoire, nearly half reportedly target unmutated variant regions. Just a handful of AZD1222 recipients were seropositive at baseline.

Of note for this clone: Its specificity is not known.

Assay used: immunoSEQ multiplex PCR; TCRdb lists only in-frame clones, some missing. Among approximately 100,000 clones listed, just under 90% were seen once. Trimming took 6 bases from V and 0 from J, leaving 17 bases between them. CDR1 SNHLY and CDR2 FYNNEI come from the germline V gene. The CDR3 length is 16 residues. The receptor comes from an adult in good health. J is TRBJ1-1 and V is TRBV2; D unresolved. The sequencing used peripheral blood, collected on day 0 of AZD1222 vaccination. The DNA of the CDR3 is TGTGCCAGCAGCCCTTTTTCACAGCTTATGAACACTGAAGCTTTCTTT. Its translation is CASSPFSQLMNTEAFF.